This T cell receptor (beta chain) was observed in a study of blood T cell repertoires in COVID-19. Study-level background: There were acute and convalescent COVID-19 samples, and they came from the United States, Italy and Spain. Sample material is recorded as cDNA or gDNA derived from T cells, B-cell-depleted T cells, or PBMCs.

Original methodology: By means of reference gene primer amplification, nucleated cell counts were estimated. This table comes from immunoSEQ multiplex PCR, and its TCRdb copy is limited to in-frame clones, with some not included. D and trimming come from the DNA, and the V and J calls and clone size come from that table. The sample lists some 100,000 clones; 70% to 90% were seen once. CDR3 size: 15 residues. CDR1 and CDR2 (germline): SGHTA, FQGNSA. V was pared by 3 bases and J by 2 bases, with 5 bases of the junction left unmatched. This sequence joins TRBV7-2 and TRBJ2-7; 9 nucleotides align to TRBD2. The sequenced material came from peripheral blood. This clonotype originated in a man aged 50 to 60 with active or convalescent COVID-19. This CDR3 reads CASSLTSGTPYEQYF. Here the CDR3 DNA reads TGTGCCAGCAGCTTGACTAGCGGAACCCCCTACGAGCAGTACTTC. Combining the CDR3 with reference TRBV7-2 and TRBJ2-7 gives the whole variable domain GAGVSQSPSNKVTEKGKDVELRCDPISGHTALYWYRQSLGQGLEFLIYFQGNSAPDKSGLPSDRFSAERTGGSVSTLTIQRTQQEDSAVYLCASSLTSGTPYEQYFGPGTRLTVT.